The following is a TCR beta chain sequence with its context. The target antigen is unknown. The CDR3 contains 17 residues. Per the germline V gene, CDR1 is SEHNR and CDR2 is FQNEAQ (reference sequence). The TRB cDNA libraries were prepared by 5' RACE with UMI labels. From its re-call of the 5' RACE reads, TCRdb lists each CDR3 protein once, without DNA. Here the sample table reports roughly 50,000 distinct CDR3 sequences. This entry belongs to a study of CXCR3-negative and CXCR3-positive naive CD8 T cells. Overall study results and limits: Researchers report that CXCR3-positive naive cells carry more hydrophobic TRB CDR3s than CXCR3-negative naive cells. TRBV-TRBJ usage was similar across naive CXCR3 subsets but distinct in memory cells.

CD45RO-CCR7+CD27+CD95- marked naive CD8+ T cells. The chain links TRBV7-9 to TRBJ2-7; absent DNA, TCRdb's TRBD1 call cannot be checked. This TCR was sampled from a human donor in good health. Some clones in this sample may be carry-over from other donors' samples. Sequenced input: naive CXCR3+ CD8+ T cells from blood. Described subset: CD45RO-CCR7+CD27+CD95- naive CD8+ T cells expressing CXCR3 (TNR3+). The CDR3 region is CASSLPQGGLSPYEQYF. Full variable domain (rest looked up from reference TRBV7-9 and TRBJ2-7): DTGVSQNPRHKITKRGQNVTFRCDPISEHNRLYWYRQTLGQGPEFLTYFQNEAQLEKSRLLSDRFSAERPKGSFSTLEIQRTEQGDSAMYLCASSLPQGGLSPYEQYFGPGTRLTVT.